This entry concerns a single TCR beta chain. The data stem from a study of blood T cell repertoires in COVID-19. Germline values: CDR1 LGHDT, CDR2 YNNKEL (reference sequence). V lost 0 bases and J lost 3, with 9 bases in between. The CDR3 spans 14 residues. Assay: immunoSEQ multiplex PCR; the TCRdb copy retains only in-frame clones and omits some. The sample consists of fewer than 450,000 clones, approximately 89% of them appearing once. The receptor's source is a woman aged 45 to 65 with COVID-19, enrolled during active disease. The sample taken for sequencing was peripheral blood. The genes are TRBV3-1 (or the pseudogene TRBV3-2) and TRBJ2-7; TRBD2 is a possible D gene (5 bases). The CDR3 is CASSQDSSGYEQYF. DNA of the CDR3: TGTGCCAGCAGCCAAGATTCCAGCGGCTACGAGCAGTACTTC.